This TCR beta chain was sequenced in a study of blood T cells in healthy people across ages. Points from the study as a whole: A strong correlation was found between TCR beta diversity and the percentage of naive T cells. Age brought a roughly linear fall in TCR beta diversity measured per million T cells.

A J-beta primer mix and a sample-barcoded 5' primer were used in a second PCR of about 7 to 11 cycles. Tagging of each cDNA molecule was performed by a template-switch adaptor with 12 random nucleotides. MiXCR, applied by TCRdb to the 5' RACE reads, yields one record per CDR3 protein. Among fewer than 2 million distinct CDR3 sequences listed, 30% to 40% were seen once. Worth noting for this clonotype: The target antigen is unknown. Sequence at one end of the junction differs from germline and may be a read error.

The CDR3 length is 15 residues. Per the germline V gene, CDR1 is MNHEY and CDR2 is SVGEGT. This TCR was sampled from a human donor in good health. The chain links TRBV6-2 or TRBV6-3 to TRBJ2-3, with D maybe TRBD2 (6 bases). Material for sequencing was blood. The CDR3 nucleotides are TGTGTCAGCAGCCCACGGGACTCCTTGTCAGATACGCAGTATTTT. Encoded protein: CVSSPRDSLSDTQYF.